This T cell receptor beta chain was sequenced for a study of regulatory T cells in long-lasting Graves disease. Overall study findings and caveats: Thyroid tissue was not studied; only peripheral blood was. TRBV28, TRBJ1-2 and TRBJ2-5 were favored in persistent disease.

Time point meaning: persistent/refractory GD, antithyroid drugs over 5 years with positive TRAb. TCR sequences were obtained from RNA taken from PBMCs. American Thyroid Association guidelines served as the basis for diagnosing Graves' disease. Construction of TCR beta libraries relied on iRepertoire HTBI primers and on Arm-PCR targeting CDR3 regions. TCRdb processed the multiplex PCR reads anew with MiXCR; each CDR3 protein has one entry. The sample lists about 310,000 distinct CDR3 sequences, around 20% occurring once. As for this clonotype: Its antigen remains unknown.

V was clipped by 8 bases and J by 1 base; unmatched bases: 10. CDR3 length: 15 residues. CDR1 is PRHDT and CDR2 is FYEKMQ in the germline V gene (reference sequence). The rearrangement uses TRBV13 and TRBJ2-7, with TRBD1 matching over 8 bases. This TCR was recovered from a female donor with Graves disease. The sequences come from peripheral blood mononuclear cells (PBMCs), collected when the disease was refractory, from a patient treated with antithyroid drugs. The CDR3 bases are TGTGCCAGCCAGTCCGGGGGACAGGCTTCCTACGAGCAGTACTTC. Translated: CASQSGGQASYEQYF.